Shown below are 3 T cell receptor beta chains from a single sample sequenced in a study of graft-versus-host responses after intestinal transplantation (dated by TCRdb to the early 2020s). To isolate intraepithelial and lamina propria lymphocytes from graft specimens, dithiothreitol, EDTA incubations and collagenase D digestion were used. Library creation used the immunoSEQ multiplex PCR assay. TCRdb took this table from immuneACCESS and kept in-frame rearrangements with V and J called. Such tables lack part of the clones; where checked against another copy, unresolved V genes explain under half of the gap, and the rest is unexplained. This sample has just under 20,000 clones in its table, and around 72% of those were observed once. The top ten clonotypes cover over 8% of the sample. The source was ileum tissue, collected around 20 days after intestinal transplant. Receptors originate from a human patient who received an intestinal transplant, so some T cells may come from the graft donor.

The V call is TRBV2, the J call TRBJ1-2; D is ambiguous. V gave up 0 bases and J gave up 4 bases, with 9 bases separating them. Germline assignment: CDR1 SNHLY and CDR2 FYNNEI. CDR3 length: 14 amino acids. CDR3 nucleotide sequence: TGTGCCAGCAGTGAAGCGACGGGGTTCTATGGCTACACCTTC. Protein: CASSEATGFYGYTF.

The gene calls are TRBV4-2 and TRBJ2-7; D remains unclear. Looked up from germline, CDR1 is LGHNA and CDR2 is YNFKEQ. This CDR3 region has 15 residues. V was cut by 4 bases and J by 1 base, with 14 bases left in between. The CDR3 spells CASSLTDDGSYEQYF. In DNA, the CDR3 is TGTGCCAGCAGCCTCACAGACGACGGATCCTACGAGCAGTACTTC.

This chain links TRBV7-2 with TRBJ2-1; the D gene is possibly TRBD2 (6 bases). Germline V gives CDR1 SGHTA, CDR2 FQGNSA. V was shortened by 7 bases and J by 5 bases, with 18 bases between the two germline ends. This CDR3 spans 15 amino acids. The CDR3: CASTSSGPQHNEQFF. CDR3 nucleotide sequence: TGTGCCAGCACAAGCAGCGGGCCCCAACACAATGAGCAGTTCTTC.